This entry is about one T cell receptor beta chain. This sample is part of a study of cytomegalovirus exposure and HLA in healthy donors. This CDR3 comprises 15 residues. V lost 2 bases and J 3 bases, leaving 16 bases between the germline ends. Germline V gene data show CDR1 as GTSNPN and CDR2 as SVGIG (reference sequence). The PCR used 60 Vbeta and 13 Jbeta primers. Here immunoSEQ multiplex PCR was the method, and the copy in TCRdb shows in-frame clones only, minus some. Of 100,000 to 150,000 clones listed, more than 60% are singletons. The clonotype originates from a woman aged 40 to 50 in good health and CMV-seropositive. Sequencing input: PBMCs. V is TRBV30 and J is TRBJ1-1; no clear D. The CDR3 nucleotides read TGTGCCTGGAGTACCCCTGGCGGCGCTCACACTGAAGCTTTCTTT. Amino acids: CAWSTPGGAHTEAFF.